A selection of T cell receptor beta chains follows, all from one sample in a study of blood T cell repertoires in COVID-19. Assay used: immunoSEQ multiplex PCR; TCRdb lists only in-frame clones, some missing. The data contain some 120,000 clones, 80% to 90% of them singletons. Specimen: peripheral blood. The receptor source for this set is a man older than 75 with active or convalescent COVID-19. The CDR3 runs from the conserved cysteine through the conserved F or W. Each record gives: V gene, clone size, J gene, D gene, CDR3 DNA, CDR3 protein. A D gene is named only where the DNA matches it firmly. A row's size may be missing; if present it is once, few, many or a size class.

v_call: TRBV5-4; clone_size: NA; j_call: TRBJ2-3; d_call: TRBD2; cdr3_nt: TGTGCCAGCAGCTTGGGGCTAGCGGGGGCAGATACGCAGTATTTT; cdr3_aa: CASSLGLAGADTQYF
v_call: TRBV7-9; clone_size: NA; j_call: TRBJ1-6; d_call: TRBD1; cdr3_nt: TGTGCCAGCAGGCCGACAGGGAATAATTCACCCCTCCACTTT; cdr3_aa: CASRPTGNNSPLHF
v_call: TRBV29-1; clone_size: NA; j_call: TRBJ2-1; d_call: TRBD2; cdr3_nt: TGCAGCGTTGAGCTGCTAGCGGTCCCCTACAATGAGCAGTTCTTC; cdr3_aa: CSVELLAVPYNEQFF
v_call: TRBV7-3; clone_size: NA; j_call: TRBJ2-3; d_call: NA; cdr3_nt: TGTGCCAGCAGCTCGCGGACTAGCACAGATACGCAGTATTTT; cdr3_aa: CASSSRTSTDTQYF
v_call: TRBV5-1; clone_size: NA; j_call: TRBJ2-7; d_call: TRBD1; cdr3_nt: TGCGCCAGCAGCCCCGGGACAGGGGCCGGCGAGCAGTACTTC; cdr3_aa: CASSPGTGAGEQYF
v_call: TRBV4-3; clone_size: NA; j_call: TRBJ1-2; d_call: NA; cdr3_nt: TGCGCCAGCAACCGGTACGATTATGGCTACACCTTC; cdr3_aa: CASNRYDYGYTF
v_call: TRBV5-1; clone_size: NA; j_call: TRBJ2-3; d_call: TRBD2; cdr3_nt: TGCGCCAGCAGCTTTAGCGGGGCCACCGTCGATACGCAGTATTTT; cdr3_aa: CASSFSGATVDTQYF
v_call: TRBV9; clone_size: NA; j_call: TRBJ1-3; d_call: NA; cdr3_nt: TGTGCCAGCAGCGTAGGTTCAACAGGCGGCGTCCTATATTTT; cdr3_aa: CASSVGSTGGVLYF
v_call: TRBV4-3; clone_size: few; j_call: TRBJ1-3; d_call: TRBD1; cdr3_nt: TGCGCCAGCAGCCAAGATACAGGGGCTCTTCCTGGAAACACCATATATTTT; cdr3_aa: CASSQDTGALPGNTIYF
v_call: TRBV25-1; clone_size: NA; j_call: TRBJ1-3; d_call: NA; cdr3_nt: TGTGCCAGCGTCCCGGGGAACTCTGGAAACACCATATATTTT; cdr3_aa: CASVPGNSGNTIYF
v_call: TRBV2; clone_size: few; j_call: TRBJ1-6; d_call: NA; cdr3_nt: TGTGCCAGCAGGCTCACAGAAGCTTCACCCCTCCACTTT; cdr3_aa: CASRLTEASPLHF
v_call: TRBV2; clone_size: NA; j_call: TRBJ2-1; d_call: NA; cdr3_nt: TGTGCCAGCAGTGGGGGGCCCGACAATGAGCAGTTCTTC; cdr3_aa: CASSGGPDNEQFF
v_call: TRBV14; clone_size: NA; j_call: TRBJ1-5; d_call: NA; cdr3_nt: TGTGCCAGCAGCCCCGGAGGGGATTCGCCCCAGCATTTT; cdr3_aa: CASSPGGDSPQHF
v_call: TRBV7-6; clone_size: NA; j_call: TRBJ2-5; d_call: NA; cdr3_nt: TGTGCCAGCGCTATCGGGGAGAAAGAGACCCAGTACTTC; cdr3_aa: CASAIGEKETQYF
v_call: TRBV7-9; clone_size: NA; j_call: TRBJ2-5; d_call: TRBD1; cdr3_nt: TGTGCCAGCAGCCCCGGACAGGGGGAAAAGACCCAGTACTTC; cdr3_aa: CASSPGQGEKTQYF
v_call: TRBV7-2; clone_size: NA; j_call: TRBJ1-6; d_call: NA; cdr3_nt: TGTGCCAGCAGCACTGGGAGAGCTTCACCCCTCCACTTT; cdr3_aa: CASSTGRASPLHF
v_call: TRBV19; clone_size: NA; j_call: TRBJ2-7; d_call: TRBD2; cdr3_nt: TGTGCCAGTAGTATAGCGGCTAGCGGGGCCCTTTACGAGCAGTACTTC; cdr3_aa: CASSIAASGALYEQYF
v_call: TRBV5-1; clone_size: NA; j_call: TRBJ2-5; d_call: NA; cdr3_nt: TGCGCCAGCAGCTTTAATCGGGGAGAGACCCAGTACTTC; cdr3_aa: CASSFNRGETQYF
v_call: TRBV10-3; clone_size: NA; j_call: TRBJ1-4; d_call: TRBD1; cdr3_nt: TGTGCCATCAGTGAGTCCACAGGGGGCGGAGAAAAACTGTTTTTT; cdr3_aa: CAISESTGGGEKLFF
v_call: TRBV29-1; clone_size: few; j_call: TRBJ2-1; d_call: NA; cdr3_nt: TGCAGCGTTGGCATGGTGGTACAGTGGAATGAGCAGTTCTTC; cdr3_aa: CSVGMVVQWNEQFF
v_call: TRBV5-1; clone_size: NA; j_call: TRBJ1-1; d_call: NA; cdr3_nt: TGCGCCAGCAGCCCGCTCGGGGGGTACACTGAAGCTTTCTTT; cdr3_aa: CASSPLGGYTEAFF
v_call: TRBV6-1; clone_size: NA; j_call: TRBJ1-3; d_call: NA; cdr3_nt: TGTGCCAGCAGTGAGTTGGGGGCGCATGGAAACACCATATATTTT; cdr3_aa: CASSELGAHGNTIYF
v_call: TRBV5-4; clone_size: NA; j_call: TRBJ2-1; d_call: NA; cdr3_nt: TGTGCCAGCAGTTTAGCCAGGGCAGATAATGAGCAGTTCTTC; cdr3_aa: CASSLARADNEQFF
v_call: TRBV2; clone_size: many; j_call: TRBJ2-7; d_call: NA; cdr3_nt: TGTGCCAGCAGCTTATACGAGCAGTACTTC; cdr3_aa: CASSLYEQYF
v_call: TRBV7-2; clone_size: few; j_call: TRBJ2-7; d_call: NA; cdr3_nt: TGTGCCAGCAGCAACTCGGGCAGGGGAGTGGGGGAGCAGTACTTC; cdr3_aa: CASSNSGRGVGEQYF
v_call: TRBV5-4; clone_size: NA; j_call: TRBJ2-7; d_call: NA; cdr3_nt: TGTGCCAGCAGCTTTGGGTCGACAGATTACGAGCAGTACTTC; cdr3_aa: CASSFGSTDYEQYF
v_call: TRBV5-4; clone_size: NA; j_call: TRBJ2-7; d_call: NA; cdr3_nt: TGTGCCAGCAGCTTGGGGAGAGGGGGCGAGCAGTACTTC; cdr3_aa: CASSLGRGGEQYF
v_call: TRBV5-1; clone_size: NA; j_call: TRBJ1-2; d_call: NA; cdr3_nt: TGCGCCAGCAGCTTGACAGAGACTAACTATGGCTACACCTTC; cdr3_aa: CASSLTETNYGYTF